The 25 T cell receptor beta chains presented below share a single source sample, sequenced in a study of Graves' ophthalmopathy and Graves' hyperthyroidism. The authors amplified TCR beta CDR3 regions, and they did so from RNA transcripts for repertoire sequencing. First-round RT-PCR used HTBI primers; second-round multiplex PCR followed. MiXCR was run by TCRdb on the multiplex PCR reads, yielding one entry per CDR3 protein. The profile shows about 500,000 distinct CDR3 sequences, under 45% of them singletons. The sequenced material came from peripheral blood or thyroid tissue (not recorded which). The receptors come from an adult man with Graves' hyperthyroidism.

Many counts were recorded for this clonotype. This chain connects TRBV7-2 to TRBJ2-7; D is unclear. V was shortened by 1 base and J by 4 bases, with 11 bases between the two germline ends. This CDR3 is 14 amino acids long. Germline CDR1 is SGHTA and CDR2 is FQGNSA. The DNA of the CDR3 is TGTGCCAGCAGCTTAGGGATGCTGGTTTACGAGCAGTACTTC. Its protein is CASSLGMLVYEQYF. Filled out from reference TRBV7-2 and TRBJ2-7, the complete variable domain reads GAGVSQSPSNKVTEKGKDVELRCDPISGHTALYWYRQSLGQGLEFLIYFQGNSAPDKSGLPSDRFSAERTGGSVSTLTIQRTQQEDSAVYLCASSLGMLVYEQYFGPGTRLTVT.

CDR3 bases: TGTGCCATCAGCCGCAATCGGTGGGCCTACGAGCAGTACTTC. Its translation: CAISRNRWAYEQYF. V gene TRBV10-3 combines with J gene TRBJ2-7; unclear D gene. Trimming left V 6 bases short and J 2 bases short, with 14 bases between. The germline gives CDR1 ENHRY, CDR2 SYGVKD. The CDR3 totals 14 residues.

This clonotype was seen many times. V and J are TRBV9 and TRBJ1-3, with 10 bases that match TRBD1. The CDR3 length is 19 residues. With V trimmed by 0 bases and J by 0 bases, 9 bases remained unmatched. The germline V gene has CDR1 SGDLS and CDR2 YYNGEE. CDR3: CASSVDLGGQGISGNTIYF. The CDR3 bases are TGTGCCAGCAGCGTAGATCTTGGGGGACAGGGGATCTCTGGAAACACCATATATTTT.

To note about this clonotype: A clone one base away is much larger, so this may be a read error. The chain recombines TRBV4-1 with TRBJ1-1; maybe TRBD1 (6 bases). The CDR3 is made up of 15 amino acids. Germline lookup yields CDR1 MGHRA and CDR2 YSYEKL. CDR3 sequence: CASSQLTGMNAEAFF. CDR3 coding DNA: TGCGCCAGCAGCCAACTAACAGGGATGAACGCTGAAGCTTTCTTT.

The chain couples TRBV7-9 to TRBJ2-2, with TRBD1 identical over 10 bases. CDR1 and CDR2 from the germline V gene are SEHNR and FQNEAQ (reference sequence). V was pared by 4 bases and J by 6 bases, with 5 bases of the junction left unmatched. The CDR3 is made up of 15 amino acids. The CDR3 region has the DNA TGTGCCAGCAGCTCGCCTGGGACAGGGGCCGGGGAGCTGTTTTTT. Translation: CASSSPGTGAGELFF.

This sequence joins TRBV12-3 or TRBV12-4 and TRBJ1-5; 9 bases are shared with TRBD1. This CDR3 contains 14 residues. V gave up 7 bases and J gave up 6 bases; unmatched junction bases: 7. CDR3 sequence: CASKMTGGFQPQHF. The CDR3 bases are TGTGCCAGCAAGATGACAGGGGGTTTTCAGCCCCAGCATTTT.

Many counts were recorded for this clonotype. The chain links TRBV7-8 to TRBJ1-6, with D unresolved. CDR1 and CDR2 from the germline V gene are SGHVS and FQNEAQ. V dropped 5 bases and J dropped 6 bases, with 8 bases sitting between them. This CDR3 contains 13 residues. The CDR3 DNA reads TGTGCCAGCAGCCCTATATCTAATTCACCCCTCCACTTT. This encodes CASSPISNSPLHF.

This clonotype was observed at least ten times. The chain employs TRBV9 and TRBJ1-1; TRBD1 might be the D (6 bases). V lost 2 bases to trimming and J lost 1 base, with 9 bases between them. This CDR3 is 14 amino acids long. Germline V gene data show CDR1 as SGDLS and CDR2 as YYNGEE. In nucleotides, the CDR3 is TGTGCCAGCAGCGTCCGGGACACGAACACTGAAGCTTTCTTT. Amino acids: CASSVRDTNTEAFF. Together with reference TRBV9 and TRBJ1-1, the CDR3 gives the full variable domain: DSGVTQTPKHLITATGQRVTLRCSPRSGDLSVYWYQQSLDQGLQFLIQYYNGEERAKGNILERFSAQQFPDLHSELNLSSLELGDSALYFCASSVRDTNTEAFFGQGTRLTVV.

This clonotype was seen ten or more times. The rearrangement joins TRBV5-5 to TRBJ1-1, with 8 positions matching TRBD1. Per the germline V gene, CDR1 is SGHKS and CDR2 is YYEKEE (reference sequence). This CDR3 contains 13 residues. The junction had 6 bases not matched to a gene; V was cut back by 5 bases and J by 6 bases. CDR3: CASRSPGGSEAFF. Here the CDR3 DNA reads TGTGCCAGCAGATCTCCAGGGGGCTCTGAAGCTTTCTTT. The full variable domain, completed using reference TRBV5-5 and TRBJ1-1, is DAGVTQSPTHLIKTRGQQVTLRCSPISGHKSVSWYQQVLGQGPQFIFQYYEKEERGRGNFPDRFSARQFPNYSSELNVNALLLGDSALYLCASRSPGGSEAFFGQGTRLTVV.

In its sample, this clonotype was seen many times. The rearrangement links TRBV19 to TRBJ1-1, with 8 bases lining up with TRBD1. CDR1 is LNHDA and CDR2 is SQIVND in the germline V gene (reference sequence). The CDR3 length is 14 residues. The junction had 7 bases not matched to a gene; V was cut back by 7 bases and J by 3 bases. The CDR3 reads CASIPTGVYTEAFF. For the CDR3, the DNA is TGTGCCAGTATTCCGACAGGGGTCTACACTGAAGCTTTCTTT.

This clonotype appeared a single time. The chain couples TRBV7-3 to TRBJ1-1, with D perhaps matching TRBD1 (5 bases). Trimming stripped 5 bases from V and 5 bases from J, with 15 bases between. CDR1 is SGHTA and CDR2 is FQGTGA in the germline V gene. This CDR3 has 14 residues. This CDR3 is CASSLSGRGTEAFF. The CDR3 DNA follows: TGTGCCAGCAGCCTATCCGGACGGGGGACTGAAGCTTTCTTT.

There are a few counts of this clonotype. The V gene is TRBV3-1, the J gene TRBJ2-7; TRBD2 agrees at 10 bases. The CDR3 is 15 residues long. J gave up 4 bases and V 3 bases, and 6 bases lay outside the gene matches. Germline CDR1 reads LGHDT; CDR2 reads YNNKEL (reference sequence). This CDR3 is CASSQQGGLAYEQYF. CDR3 nucleotide sequence: TGTGCCAGCAGCCAGCAAGGGGGACTAGCGTACGAGCAGTACTTC.

There are many counts of this clonotype. This chain uses TRBV12-3 or TRBV12-4 with TRBJ2-7; D is perhaps TRBD1 (5 bases). CDR3 length: 14 residues. Between the trimmed V and J ends, which lost 6 bases and 3 bases, there was a span of 15 bases. The CDR3 DNA is TGTGCCAGCAGCTGGGGCCTGGGGAACTACGAGCAGTACTTC. Residues: CASSWGLGNYEQYF.

The chain has TRBV6-4 and TRBJ2-2; 9 bases match TRBD1. Trimming removed 5 bases from V and 6 bases from J; junction bases left unmatched: 10. CDR1 and CDR2 from the germline V gene are MRHNA and SNTAGT. The CDR3 extends over 16 amino acids. CDR3 in amino acids: CASSQPGQGFAGELFF. The CDR3 bases are TGTGCCAGCAGTCAACCGGGACAGGGCTTCGCCGGGGAGCTGTTTTTT.

The chain is built from TRBV3-1 and TRBJ1-2; possible D gene TRBD1, 5 bases. CDR3 length: 14 residues. Germline V gives CDR1 LGHDT, CDR2 YNNKEL (reference sequence). The V and J ends lost 1 base and 2 bases respectively, with 8 bases between them. Here the CDR3 reads CASSQGQNNYGYTF. In DNA form, the CDR3 reads TGTGCCAGCAGCCAAGGACAGAACAACTATGGCTACACCTTC.

There are many counts of this clonotype. The rearrangement uses TRBV2 and TRBJ2-7, with 7 bases aligning to TRBD1. The CDR3 has 16 amino acids. V lost 5 bases and J lost 3; bases outside the gene matches: 13. CDR1 SNHLY and CDR2 FYNNEI come from the germline V gene. CDR3 protein: CASSRPTRTGIYEQYF. CDR3 bases: TGTGCCAGCAGTCGACCTACGAGGACAGGCATCTACGAGCAGTACTTC.

In this sample, this clonotype turned up many times. This chain joins TRBV12-3 or TRBV12-4 and TRBJ1-2; unclear D gene. This CDR3 is built from 11 residues. The V and J ends lost 3 bases and 7 bases respectively, with 6 bases between them. DNA for the CDR3: TGTGCCAGCAGTTTTTTGCGTGGCTACACCTTC. This sequence encodes CASSFLRGYTF.

Concerning this clonotype itself: A much larger clonotype is one base distant, so this may be a read error. The CDR3 spells CASSDPGQGSGANVPTF. The CDR3 nucleotides read TGTGCCAGTAGTGACCCGGGACAGGGCTCTGGGGCCAACGTCCCGACTTTC. The chain employs TRBV19 and TRBJ2-6; 9 bases line up with TRBD1. The CDR3 runs to 17 residues. CDR1 is LNHDA, CDR2 SQIVND, per germline (reference sequence).

Concerning this clonotype itself: Its ends do not fully match the called genes, so a read error is possible. This rearrangement joins TRBV29-1 to TRBJ2-6; tentatively, D is TRBD2 (6 bases). Germline V gene lookup returns CDR1 SQVTM and CDR2 ANQGSEA. The CDR3 spans 13 residues. The chain's CDR3 is CSVYGSGANVRTF. The CDR3 DNA reads as TGCAGCGTCTACGGGAGTGGGGCCAACGTCCGGACTTTC.

This clonotype was detected a few times. The chain links TRBV20-1 to TRBJ1-6, with unresolved D. Trimming took 0 bases from V and 10 from J, leaving 22 bases between them. Germline loops: CDR1 DFQATT, CDR2 SNEGSKA (reference sequence). CDR3 length: 17 residues. The CDR3 region is CSAREIVGEAVGSPLHF. CDR3 bases: TGCAGTGCTAGAGAGATAGTCGGGGAGGCCGTCGGATCACCCCTCCACTTT.

This chain joins TRBV2 and TRBJ2-5, with TRBD1 as a possible D gene (6 bases). Germline loops: CDR1 SNHLY, CDR2 FYNNEI. Trimming shortened V by 9 bases and J by 7 bases, and 18 bases separated the two germline ends. The CDR3 loop spans 13 amino acids. The CDR3 is CARQGSLKGTQYF. CDR3 nucleotide sequence: TGTGCCAGACAGGGATCGCTGAAAGGGACCCAGTACTTC.

This clonotype was seen a handful of times. The rearrangement links TRBV2 to TRBJ2-7; D may match TRBD1 or TRBD2 (7 bases each). The tail of the sequence fits TRBJ2-1 better, so the J call may be wrong. CDR3 length equals 13 residues. Germline V gene lookup returns CDR1 SNHLY and CDR2 FYNNEI. This CDR3 is CASRGRDSNEQFF. CDR3 sequence (DNA): TGTGCCAGCAGGGGGAGGGACAGCAATGAGCAGTTCTTC.

The CDR3 DNA follows: TGCAGCGTGGACAGGGGAGATACAACTAATGAAAAACTGTTTTTT. Translation gives CSVDRGDTTNEKLFF. V is TRBV29-1 and J is TRBJ1-4, with 9 bases lining up with TRBD1. This CDR3 comprises 15 residues. The germline CDR1 and CDR2 sequences are SQVTM and ANQGSEA. The ends lost 6 bases at V and 0 bases at J; junction bases unmatched: 5.

This clonotype was detected only a few times. The rearrangement links TRBV30 to TRBJ1-5; D is ambiguous. The germline V gene encodes CDR1 GTSNPN and CDR2 SVGIG (reference sequence). The length of the CDR3 is 14 residues. The ends were cut back, 3 bases at V and 7 bases at J, with 16 bases in the middle. The CDR3 loop is CAWSSSGFVQPQHF. The CDR3 coding sequence is TGTGCCTGGAGCTCTTCTGGTTTTGTACAGCCCCAGCATTTT.

A remark on this clonotype: A much bigger clone sits one base away, suggesting this may be a read error. This chain uses TRBV6-5 with TRBJ2-7; TRBD1 agrees at 7 bases. V lost 10 bases to trimming and J lost 7 bases; unmatched junction nucleotides: 13. The CDR3 length is 13 residues. The germline V gene encodes CDR1 MNHEY and CDR2 SVGAGI. The CDR3 DNA follows: TGTGCCACCCGGGACAGCTACTCCGTTGAGCAGTACTTC. Translation gives CATRDSYSVEQYF.